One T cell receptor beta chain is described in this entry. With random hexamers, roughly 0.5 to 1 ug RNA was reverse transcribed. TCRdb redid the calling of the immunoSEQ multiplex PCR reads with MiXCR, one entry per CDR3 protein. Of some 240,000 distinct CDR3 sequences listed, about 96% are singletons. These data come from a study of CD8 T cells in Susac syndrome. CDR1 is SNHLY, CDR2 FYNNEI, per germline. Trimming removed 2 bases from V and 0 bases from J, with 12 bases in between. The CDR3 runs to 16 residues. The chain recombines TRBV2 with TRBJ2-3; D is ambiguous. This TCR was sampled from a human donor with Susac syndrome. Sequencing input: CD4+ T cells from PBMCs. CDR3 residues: CASSEQAEHSTDTQYF. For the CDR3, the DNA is TGTGCCAGCAGTGAACAGGCCGAACACAGCACAGATACGCAGTATTTT.